This T cell receptor beta chain was found in a study of blood T cell repertoires in COVID-19. Study details: Sites in the United States, Italy and Spain provided acute and convalescent COVID-19 samples. From T cells, B-cell-depleted T cells, or PBMCs came the material, which was cDNA or gDNA.

How the authors handled the data: Reference gene primer amplification in the assay estimated nucleated cell counts. Using immunoSEQ multiplex PCR, the repertoire was profiled, and TCRdb retains in-frame clones only, with some absent. V, J and clone size derive from that table, while D and trimming were established from the DNA sequence. Of about 66,000 clones in the sample, around nine tenths were seen once. Germline V gives CDR1 LNHDA, CDR2 SQIVND (reference sequence). Trimming cost V 5 bases and J 4 bases; bases outside gene matches: 7. The CDR3 has 14 amino acids. The chain has TRBV19 and TRBJ1-2; 7 nucleotides line up with TRBD1. The TCR comes from a man aged 55 to 70 with acute or convalescent COVID-19. The sequencing input was peripheral blood. The CDR3 protein is CASSGGGAGYGYTF. The CDR3, as DNA: TGTGCCAGTAGTGGAGGGGGCGCAGGCTATGGCTACACCTTC.